The 19 T cell receptor beta chains below all came from one sample that was sequenced in a study of blood T cells in healthy people across ages. A second PCR, run for roughly 7 to 11 cycles, used a sample-barcoded 5' primer plus a J-beta primer mix. TCRdb re-called the 5' RACE reads through MiXCR, storing one row per CDR3 protein. Seen here are roughly 1,500,000 distinct CDR3 sequences, roughly 45% observed once, and the top ten hold 7% to 9%. Input material: blood. The receptors were gathered from a woman under 30 in good health.

The chain uses TRBV5-1 and TRBJ2-3; a possible D gene is TRBD2 (6 bases). Trimming removed 3 bases at V and 0 bases at J, with 14 bases between. This CDR3 comprises 16 residues. Germline CDR1 reads SGHRS; CDR2 reads YFSETQ. The CDR3 here is CASSWGSGTSTDTQYF. CDR3 bases: TGCGCCAGCAGCTGGGGCTCCGGGACTAGCACAGATACGCAGTATTTT.

This clonotype was seen a handful of times. The chain has TRBV4-1 and TRBJ1-2; TRBD1 matches 7 bases. Germline V gene sequence: CDR1 MGHRA, CDR2 YSYEKL. After removal of 5 bases from V and 0 bases from J, the junction contained 15 bases not matched to a gene. The CDR3 sequence is 18 residues long. The DNA of the CDR3 is TGCGCCAGCAGCGACCCGTCAGGGGGACAACTAGCTAACTATGGCTACACCTTC. Protein sequence: CASSDPSGGQLANYGYTF.

This clonotype was seen a single time. This chain uses TRBV6-2 or TRBV6-3 with TRBJ2-3; 9 bases match TRBD2. Germline V gene lookup returns CDR1 MNHEY and CDR2 SVGEGT. V dropped 8 bases and J dropped 0; count of bases not matched to a gene: 9. The CDR3 loop spans 16 amino acids. DNA of the CDR3: TGTGCCAGCCGGTACCCTAGCGGGGCTAGCACAGATACGCAGTATTTT. This encodes CASRYPSGASTDTQYF.

This clonotype occurred once. The rearrangement uses TRBV24-1 and TRBJ2-5; D not resolved. This CDR3 spans 13 amino acids. Trimming took 3 bases from V and 11 from J, leaving 15 bases between them. Per germline, CDR1 KGHDR and CDR2 SFDVKD. This CDR3 is CATSDGVPNEQYF. The CDR3 DNA sequence: TGTGCCACCAGTGATGGGGTCCCTAATGAGCAGTACTTC.

This clonotype appeared a few times. The CDR3 spells CASSLKAGRTYEQYF. The CDR3 DNA follows: TGTGCCAGCAGCTTGAAAGCTGGGCGCACCTACGAGCAGTACTTC. This sequence joins TRBV7-8 and TRBJ2-7; no clear D gene. Germline assignment: CDR1 SGHVS and CDR2 FQNEAQ. The ends were cut back, 3 bases at V and 2 bases at J, with 14 bases in the middle. This CDR3 contains 15 residues.

This clonotype was detected a few times. The chain has TRBV5-1 and TRBJ2-7; 10 bases match TRBD2. The V and J ends lost 6 bases and 0 bases, in that order; junction bases with no gene match: 9. Germline values: CDR1 SGHRS, CDR2 YFSETQ. CDR3 size: 16 residues. CDR3 sequence reads: CASNPSTSGHSYEQYF. CDR3 in DNA: TGCGCCAGCAACCCCTCGACTAGCGGGCACTCCTACGAGCAGTACTTC.

J is TRBJ1-2 and V is TRBV5-5; D might be TRBD1 (6 bases). CDR1 and CDR2 (germline): SGHKS, YYEKEE (reference sequence). The CDR3 loop spans 13 amino acids. V lost 4 bases and J 8 bases, leaving 15 bases between the germline ends. The CDR3 DNA sequence: TGTGCCAGCAGCGGGGGCGGGCTTTGGGGCTACACCTTC. Amino acids: CASSGGGLWGYTF.

Ten or more counts support this clonotype. The chain employs TRBV20-1 and TRBJ2-3; D is unclear. Trimming removed 2 bases at V and 0 bases at J, with 9 bases between. The germline gives CDR1 DFQATT, CDR2 SNEGSKA (reference sequence). The CDR3 has 14 amino acids. In DNA, the CDR3 is TGCAGTGCTAGACCCGGATATAGCACAGATACGCAGTATTTT. This codes for CSARPGYSTDTQYF.

Regarding this clonotype: This may stem from a read error, because a much larger clone lies one nucleotide away. The chain has TRBV12-3 or TRBV12-4 and TRBJ1-2; D call uncertain. Trimming left V 5 bases short and J 2 bases short, with 12 bases between. The CDR3 runs 14 residues. CDR3 nucleotide sequence: TGTGCCAGCAGTGCCGACGGGGTCAACTATGGCTACACCTTC. As protein: CASSADGVNYGYTF.

This clonotype was counted only a few times. J is TRBJ2-7 and V is TRBV3-1; D remains unclear. Germline V gives CDR1 LGHDT, CDR2 YNNKEL (reference sequence). Deletions cut 5 bases from V and 3 bases from J, with 11 bases between. This CDR3 comprises 13 residues. The CDR3: CASSDTWSYEQYF. CDR3 DNA: TGTGCCAGCAGCGACACCTGGAGCTACGAGCAGTACTTC.

This clonotype was counted a few times. The chain links TRBV28 to TRBJ2-5; TRBD1 agrees at 9 bases. V dropped 5 bases and J dropped 3; count of bases not matched to a gene: 13. The CDR3 covers 17 residues. The germline V gene has CDR1 MDHEN and CDR2 SYDVKM. CDR3 loop: CASSQIGQGNREETQYF. The CDR3 nucleotides read TGTGCCAGCAGTCAAATCGGACAGGGGAATAGGGAAGAGACCCAGTACTTC.

In this sample, this clonotype turned up many times. J is TRBJ2-3 and V is TRBV3-1; D is unresolved. Deletions cut 1 base from V and 2 bases from J, with 7 bases between. This CDR3 contains 14 residues. The germline V gene has CDR1 LGHDT and CDR2 YNNKEL (reference sequence). CDR3 in DNA: TGTGCCAGCAGCCAAGGGAGATTCACAGATACGCAGTATTTT. It is translated as CASSQGRFTDTQYF.

The chain has TRBV12-3 or TRBV12-4 and TRBJ2-3; TRBD2 might be the D (5 bases). The CDR3 sequence is 13 residues long. V gave up 8 bases and J gave up 2 bases, with 11 bases separating them. As DNA, the CDR3 is TGTGCCAGCCTACTAGGACCCACAGATACGCAGTATTTT. The encoded protein is CASLLGPTDTQYF.

This clonotype has a handful of counts. The chain carries TRBV4-1 and TRBJ1-2; 9 nucleotides align to TRBD1. This CDR3 has 16 amino acids. With V trimmed by 0 bases and J by 5 bases, 7 bases remained unmatched. The germline V gene encodes CDR1 MGHRA and CDR2 YSYEKL. CDR3 bases: TGCGCCAGCAGCCAAGACCTGGGGACAGGGCTTTATGGCTACACCTTC. It is translated as CASSQDLGTGLYGYTF.

This sequence joins TRBV20-1 and TRBJ2-1; possible D gene TRBD2, 5 bases. The CDR3 contains 14 residues. The V gene lost 4 bases and the J gene lost 8 bases, with 18 bases spanning the gap. Germline-derived CDR1 and CDR2 are DFQATT and SNEGSKA (reference sequence). This chain's CDR3 is CSAKPRTAHDEQFF. In nucleotides, the CDR3 is TGCAGTGCTAAACCTAGGACTGCCCACGATGAGCAGTTCTTC.

This chain connects TRBV5-6 to TRBJ1-1; 7 bases map to TRBD1. Trimming cost V 0 bases and J 0 bases; bases outside gene matches: 5. Germline V gives CDR1 SGHDT, CDR2 YYEEEE. CDR3 length: 16 residues. The chain's CDR3 is CASSLATGWVNTEAFF. DNA for the CDR3: TGTGCCAGCAGCTTGGCGACAGGGTGGGTGAACACTGAAGCTTTCTTT.

A few counts support this clonotype. This chain connects TRBV6-1 to TRBJ2-7, with 8 bases lining up with TRBD2. From germline, CDR1 is MNHNS and CDR2 SASEGT. The CDR3 spans 14 residues. V dropped 6 bases and J dropped 5; count of bases not matched to a gene: 9. The CDR3 protein is CASRTSASLDEQYF. In DNA, the CDR3 is TGTGCCAGCAGGACTAGCGCCTCGCTTGACGAGCAGTACTTC.

The chain is built from TRBV12-3 or TRBV12-4 and TRBJ1-2; perhaps TRBD1 as D (6 bases). The CDR3 contains 11 residues. Trimming took off 3 bases at V and 10 bases at J, with 9 bases between the two ends. The CDR3 DNA reads TGTGCCAGCAGTTTTGGACAGATCTACACCTTC. It yields the protein CASSFGQIYTF.

In DNA form, the CDR3 reads TGCGCCAGCAGCCCCCTTTCCCACCAGAGCGATGGCTACACCTTC. Translated, it gives CASSPLSHQSDGYTF. V and J are TRBV10-2 and TRBJ1-2; D unclear. From germline, CDR1 is WSHSY and CDR2 SAAADI. Trimming stripped 6 bases from V and 6 bases from J, with 20 bases between. The CDR3 covers 15 residues.